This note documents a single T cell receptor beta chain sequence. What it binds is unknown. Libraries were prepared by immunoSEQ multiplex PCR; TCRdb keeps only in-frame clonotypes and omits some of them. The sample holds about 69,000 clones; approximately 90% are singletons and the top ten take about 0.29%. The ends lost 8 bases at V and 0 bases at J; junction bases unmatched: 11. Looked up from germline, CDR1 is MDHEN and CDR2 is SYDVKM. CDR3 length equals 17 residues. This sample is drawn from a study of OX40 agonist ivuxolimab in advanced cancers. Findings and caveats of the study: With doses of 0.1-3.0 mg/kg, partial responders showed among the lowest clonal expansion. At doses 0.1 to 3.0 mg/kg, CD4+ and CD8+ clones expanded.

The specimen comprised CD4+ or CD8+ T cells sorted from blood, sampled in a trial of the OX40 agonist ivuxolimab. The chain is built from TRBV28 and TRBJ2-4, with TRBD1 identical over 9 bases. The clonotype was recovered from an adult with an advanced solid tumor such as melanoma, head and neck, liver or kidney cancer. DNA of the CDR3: TGTGCCAGCGGAAGACTTCCGGGACAGGGAGCCAAAAACATTCAGTACTTC. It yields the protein CASGRLPGQGAKNIQYF.